This T cell receptor beta chain comes out of a study of T cell repertoires in cytomegalovirus infection. The overall study: Carrying CMV and the relevant HLA type showed in public TCR beta signatures.

MiXCR was run by TCRdb on the reads, yielding one entry per CDR3 protein. The data show 250,000 to 350,000 distinct CDR3 sequences, more than 20% seen once. Study outcomes and limitations: Clonotypes of TCR beta that were HLA-C-restricted and CMV-specific dominated the ex vivo response.

The CDR3 extends over 12 amino acids. Per germline, CDR1 DFQATT and CDR2 SNEGSKA (reference sequence). V shed 1 base, J shed 13 bases, and the junction held 4 bases outside the gene matches. Comments on this clonotype: As yet, its antigen is unknown.

Sequencing was done on a sample of PBMCs. The source of this sequence is a human donor in good health (CMV status not recorded). Some clones in this sample may be carry-over from other donors' samples. V is TRBV20-1 and J is TRBJ2-1; 10 bases are shared with TRBD1. CDR3 nucleotides: TGCAGTGCTAGAGGGGACAGGGGAGTTCAGTTCTTC. Its translation is CSARGDRGVQFF.